Here is one TCR beta chain with its context. The antigen is not known. This sample was included in a study of shared clonotypes between healthy human individuals. Whole-study results and caveats: Non-shared clonotypes showed lower generation probabilities than clonotypes common to all four donors. Exclusively blood specimens were collected; tissue repertoires likely differ.

Germline values: CDR1 SGHTA, CDR2 FQGNSA. There are 14 residues in the CDR3. The junction had 11 bases not matched to a gene; V was cut back by 7 bases and J by 8 bases. Method: immunoSEQ multiplex PCR; TCRdb's copy keeps in-frame clones and lacks some. The profile shows approximately 2,000,000 clones, about nine tenths of them singletons. The chain employs TRBV7-2 and TRBJ1-2; TRBD1 aligns across 9 bases. Sequencing was performed on naive CD4+ T cells from PBMCs. The subset was: CD45RA+ positively selected. The source of this sequence is a man aged 18 to 29 in good health. Some clones in this sample may be carry-over from other donors' samples. Written as DNA, the CDR3 is TGTGCCAGCACCCGGGACAGGGCTTCGGGGGGCTACACCTTC. This codes for CASTRDRASGGYTF.